The TCR beta chain described here comes from a study of T cells after yellow fever vaccination. On the study more broadly: Those fractions that held only low numbers of cells were prepared using the SMART-Seq v4 Ultra Low Input RNA kit.

CDR3 length equals 16 residues. V lost 1 base, J lost 1 base, and 13 bases lay in between. Germline assignment: CDR1 SGHTA and CDR2 FQGTGA. Points from the study as a whole: A secondary response was less intense yet reached its peak sooner, at day 5 versus 15. Post-booster reappearance was seen for most primary-vaccination clones (just over 95% CD4, around 90% CD8). High-abundance clonotypes from the bulk population could contaminate FACS-sorted repertoires.

This clonotype was detected only a few times. Antigen unknown. TCRdb re-called the 5' RACE reads with MiXCR, one entry per CDR3 protein. This sample yields about 300,000 distinct CDR3 sequences, of which roughly 9% are seen a single time; 3% to 3.5% belongs to the top ten. The sequence was obtained from a man aged 18 to 30 who received the YFV17D yellow fever vaccine. The V and J genes are TRBV7-3 and TRBJ1-1, with D possibly TRBD1 on 6 matching bases. The source material was CD4+ T cells sorted from PBMCs, sampled 5 days after the yellow fever booster vaccination. CDR3 sequence reads: CASSLSAGAGNTEAFF. Written as DNA, the CDR3 is TGTGCCAGCAGCTTAAGTGCAGGGGCGGGGAACACTGAAGCTTTCTTT.